The source of this TCR beta chain is a study of blood T cell repertoires in COVID-19. Study background: Italy, Spain and the United States were the sources of the convalescent and acute COVID-19 samples. PBMCs, B-cell-depleted T cells, or T cells were the source of the cDNA or gDNA that made up the material.

Original methodology: Reference gene primer amplification in the assay estimated nucleated cell counts. Assay: immunoSEQ multiplex PCR; the TCRdb copy retains only in-frame clones and omits some. That table supplies the V and J calls and clone size; D and trimming were determined from the DNA. The data show tens of thousands of clones, approximately 88% seen once. There are 14 residues in the CDR3. Germline V gene sequence: CDR1 MNHNY, CDR2 SVGAGI (reference sequence). V lost 6 bases and J 9 bases, leaving 15 bases between the germline ends. Sequencing used peripheral blood. This TCR was recovered from a human donor in a cohort sampled during active COVID-19. The chain is built from TRBV6-6 and TRBJ1-6; possibly TRBD1 for D (5 bases). In DNA form, the CDR3 reads TGTGCCAGCAGGCCACCCTCCGGGGGTTCACCCCTCCACTTT. Translated, it gives CASRPPSGGSPLHF.